This T cell receptor beta chain was recorded in a study of cytomegalovirus exposure and HLA in healthy donors. Study observations and caveats: About 87% or about 30% of the time was how often most TCR beta V segments were productive, according to an earlier analysis.

The CDR3 extends over 12 amino acids. V was shortened by 6 bases and J by 10 bases, with 16 bases between the two germline ends. Germline-derived CDR1 and CDR2 are SQVTM and ANQGSEA. Comments on this clone: The target antigen is unknown.

The PCR employed 60 Vbeta primers together with 13 Jbeta primers. This table comes from immunoSEQ multiplex PCR, and its TCRdb copy is limited to in-frame clones, with some not included. The table includes about 190,000 clones, approximately 80% detected once. The rearrangement uses TRBV29-1 and TRBJ2-1; possible D gene TRBD1, 5 bases. The specimen sequenced was PBMCs. This sequence was found in a woman under 40 in good health and CMV-seronegative. The CDR3 is CSVDQGWKEQFF. The CDR3 region has the DNA TGCAGCGTAGATCAGGGTTGGAAGGAGCAGTTCTTC.